This paragraph reports one T cell receptor (beta chain). Generated by immunoSEQ multiplex PCR, the TCRdb table keeps only in-frame clones and is missing some. The sample yields roughly 65,000 clones, 70% to 85% seen once. The data stem from a study of blood T cell repertoires in COVID-19. Background on the study: Sources were T cells, B-cell-depleted T cells, or PBMCs; the material itself was cDNA or gDNA.

The trim removed 4 bases at V and 1 base at J, leaving 5 bases unmatched. CDR1 and CDR2 (germline): SNHLY, FYNNEI. The CDR3 totals 15 residues. This sequence originates from a human donor in a cohort sampled during active COVID-19. The sequencing input was peripheral blood. The chain couples TRBV2 to TRBJ2-5; TRBD2 aligns across 8 bases. The CDR3: CASSGVSGAQETQYF. In DNA, the CDR3 is TGTGCCAGCAGTGGGGTTAGCGGGGCCCAAGAGACCCAGTACTTC.